This TCR beta chain appears in the sequencing data of a study of tumor and adjacent non-tumor tissue in lung cancer. In germline, CDR1 is MGHRA, CDR2 YSYEKL. The CDR3 length is 14 residues. In the case of this clonotype: A read error may produce the germline difference seen at one junction end.

RNA was extracted from bulk tissue without any cell sorting. Three rounds of nested PCR, following a modified ARM-PCR protocol, produced the TCRbeta library. A single record per CDR3 protein comes from TCRdb applying MiXCR to the multiplex PCR reads. The sample carries tens of thousands of distinct CDR3 sequences, approximately 77% recorded once. This chain joins TRBV4-1 and TRBJ2-7; the D is unclear. The sample comprised lung tumor tissue. This TCR was recovered from a woman in her thirties or forties with non-small cell lung cancer. CDR3 residues: CTSSQGSRAYEQYF. The CDR3, as DNA: TGCACCAGCAGCCAAGGCAGTAGGGCCTACGAGCAGTACTTC.